This passage covers 13 T cell receptor beta chains from one sample sequenced in a study of shared clonotypes between healthy human individuals. Naive CD8 cells lacked CD45RO, underwent positive selection for CCR7 and left out terminally differentiated effector memory CD45RA+ cells. The data were produced by immunoSEQ multiplex PCR, yet TCRdb's version contains in-frame clones alone and is incomplete. The sample yields some 2,000,000 clones, less than 95% seen once. Material for sequencing was naive CD8+ T cells sorted from blood. All receptors come from a man between 18 and 35 years old in good health.

The chain carries TRBV7-9 and TRBJ1-2, with 7 bases matching TRBD1. This CDR3 has 16 amino acids. From germline, CDR1 is SEHNR and CDR2 FQNEAQ (reference sequence). V was pared by 2 bases and J by 4 bases, with 10 bases of the junction left unmatched. CDR3 protein: CASSLTVQGWGYGYTF. The CDR3, as DNA: TGTGCCAGCAGCTTAACCGTACAGGGGTGGGGCTATGGCTACACCTTC.

The rearrangement joins TRBV29-1 to TRBJ2-1, with 9 bases aligning to TRBD2. Germline assignment: CDR1 SQVTM and CDR2 ANQGSEA. CDR3 length: 14 amino acids. Trimming cost V 5 bases and J 6 bases; bases outside gene matches: 8. The CDR3: CSVIIGGRANEQFF. CDR3 nucleotides: TGCAGCGTTATCATAGGCGGGAGGGCCAATGAGCAGTTCTTC.

V and J are TRBV19 and TRBJ2-7; D uncertain. V was clipped by 5 bases and J by 5 bases, with 13 bases between them. Germline V gives CDR1 LNHDA, CDR2 SQIVND (reference sequence). The CDR3 loop spans 13 amino acids. The CDR3 region has the DNA TGTGCCAGTAGTCCCGCCCGGGTAGACGAGCAGTACTTC. It is translated as CASSPARVDEQYF.

The CDR3 sequence: CASSSIGQGADGYTF. In DNA, the CDR3 is TGTGCCAGCAGCTCGATCGGACAGGGGGCCGATGGCTACACCTTC. The J gene is TRBJ1-2, the V gene TRBV11-2, with 11 bases lining up with TRBD1. The germline CDR1 and CDR2 sequences are SGHAT and FQNNGV. This CDR3 has 15 residues. Losses at the gene ends were 4 bases for V and 6 bases for J; bases not matched to a gene: 7.

The gene calls are TRBV7-8 and TRBJ2-2, with TRBD1 matching 7 bases. V shed 4 bases, J shed 0 bases, and the junction held 5 bases outside the gene matches. The CDR3 runs to 16 residues. Germline-derived CDR1 and CDR2 are SGHVS and FQNEAQ. The CDR3 DNA is TGTGCCAGCAGCTCGACAGGGTTACCGAACACCGGGGAGCTGTTTTTT. It specifies CASSSTGLPNTGELFF.

V gene TRBV4-1 combines with J gene TRBJ2-7; TRBD1 is a possible D gene (5 bases). Trimming pared 4 bases from V and 0 bases from J, leaving 13 bases between. The CDR3 contains 15 residues. The germline V gene encodes CDR1 MGHRA and CDR2 YSYEKL. CDR3 sequence reads: CASSRSGIGSYEQYF. CDR3 DNA sequence: TGCGCCAGCAGCCGATCAGGGATAGGCTCCTACGAGCAGTACTTC.

This sequence joins TRBV7-9 and TRBJ2-7; D possibly corresponds to TRBD1 (7 bases). In germline, CDR1 is SEHNR, CDR2 FQNEAQ (reference sequence). Trimming removed 4 bases from V and 4 bases from J, with 17 bases in between. The CDR3 length is 15 residues. CDR3 protein: CASSSTRGDLYEQYF. CDR3 DNA: TGTGCCAGCAGCTCGACCAGGGGGGATCTATACGAGCAGTACTTC.

The rearrangement links TRBV2 to TRBJ2-7, with D perhaps TRBD1 or TRBD2 (7 bases each). V was trimmed by 7 bases and J by 3 bases, leaving 16 bases between them. The V gene's germline CDR1 is SNHLY and CDR2 FYNNEI. This CDR3 contains 14 residues. The CDR3 sequence is CASTAGGGNYEQYF. The CDR3 nucleotides are TGTGCCAGCACCGCAGGGGGGGGGAACTACGAGCAGTACTTC.

The chain uses TRBV11-2 and TRBJ1-3, with 7 bases lining up with TRBD1. V shed 5 bases and J 2 bases; nucleotides not matched to a gene: 9. The V gene's germline CDR1 is SGHAT and CDR2 FQNNGV. This CDR3 has 16 residues. The CDR3 here is CASSRNTGAAGNTIYF. For the CDR3, the DNA is TGTGCCAGCAGCCGTAATACAGGGGCCGCTGGAAACACCATATATTTT. Full variable domain (remainder filled in from reference TRBV11-2 and TRBJ1-3): EAGVAQSPRYKIIEKRQSVAFWCNPISGHATLYWYQQILGQGPKLLIQFQNNGVVDDSQLPKDRFSAERLKGVDSTLKIQPAKLEDSAVYLCASSRNTGAAGNTIYFGEGSWLTVV.

The rearrangement links TRBV6-5 to TRBJ1-1; TRBD1 matches at 7 bases. Germline values: CDR1 MNHEY, CDR2 SVGAGI. After removal of 5 bases from V and 7 bases from J, the junction contained 7 bases not matched to a gene. This CDR3 region has 13 residues. This CDR3 is CASSQAQGVEAFF. CDR3 DNA sequence: TGTGCCAGCAGTCAGGCCCAGGGGGTTGAAGCTTTCTTT.

V is TRBV7-2 and J is TRBJ2-7; D gene uncertain. V shed 8 bases and J shed 2 bases, with 16 bases lying between them. Germline CDR1 is SGHTA and CDR2 is FQGNSA. The CDR3 is made up of 14 amino acids. CDR3 region: CASRSVAVAYEQYF. The DNA of the CDR3 is TGTGCCAGCCGCAGCGTTGCGGTTGCCTACGAGCAGTACTTC.

The V and J genes are TRBV4-1 and TRBJ2-7; D perhaps matches TRBD1 (5 bases). Trimming pared 1 base from V and 6 bases from J, leaving 10 bases between. Germline lookup yields CDR1 MGHRA and CDR2 YSYEKL. CDR3 length: 13 residues. The DNA for the CDR3 is TGCGCCAGCAGCCAAGGTGACAGCTCCGAGCAGTACTTC. This sequence encodes CASSQGDSSEQYF.

This clone was picked up one time. The chain employs TRBV30 and TRBJ1-1, with TRBD1 matching over 7 bases. Trimming at V came to 4 bases and at J to 6 bases, leaving 8 bases not matched to a gene. Germline assignment: CDR1 GTSNPN and CDR2 SVGIG (reference sequence). CDR3 length: 13 residues. The CDR3 here is CAWTYQGGAEAFF. In DNA, the CDR3 is TGTGCCTGGACCTACCAGGGGGGGGCTGAAGCTTTCTTT.